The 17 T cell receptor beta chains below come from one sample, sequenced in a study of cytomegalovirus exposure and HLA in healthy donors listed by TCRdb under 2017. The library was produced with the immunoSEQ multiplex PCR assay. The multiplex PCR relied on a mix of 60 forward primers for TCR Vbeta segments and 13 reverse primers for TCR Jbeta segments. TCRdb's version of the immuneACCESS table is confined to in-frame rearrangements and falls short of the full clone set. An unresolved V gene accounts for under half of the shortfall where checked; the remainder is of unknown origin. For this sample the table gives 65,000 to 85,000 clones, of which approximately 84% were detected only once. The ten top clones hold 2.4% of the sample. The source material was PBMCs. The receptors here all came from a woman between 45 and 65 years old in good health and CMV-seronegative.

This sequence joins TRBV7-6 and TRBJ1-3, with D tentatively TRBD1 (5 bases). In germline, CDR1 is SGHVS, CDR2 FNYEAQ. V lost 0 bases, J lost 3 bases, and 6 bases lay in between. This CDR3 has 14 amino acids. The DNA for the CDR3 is TGTGCCAGCAGCTTAGCAGGGGTTGGAAACACCATATATTTT. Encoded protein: CASSLAGVGNTIYF.

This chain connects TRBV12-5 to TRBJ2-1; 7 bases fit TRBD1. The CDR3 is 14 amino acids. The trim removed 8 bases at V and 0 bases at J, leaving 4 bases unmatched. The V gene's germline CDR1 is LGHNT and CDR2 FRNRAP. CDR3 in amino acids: CASQAGGSYNEQFF. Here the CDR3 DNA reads TGTGCTAGTCAGGCAGGGGGCTCCTACAATGAGCAGTTCTTC.

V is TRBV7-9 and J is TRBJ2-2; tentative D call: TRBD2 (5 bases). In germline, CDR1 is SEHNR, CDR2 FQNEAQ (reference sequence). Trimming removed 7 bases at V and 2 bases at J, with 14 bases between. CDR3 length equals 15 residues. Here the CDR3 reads CASTVRRANTGELFF. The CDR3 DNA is TGTGCCAGCACCGTTAGGCGGGCCAACACCGGGGAGCTGTTTTTT.

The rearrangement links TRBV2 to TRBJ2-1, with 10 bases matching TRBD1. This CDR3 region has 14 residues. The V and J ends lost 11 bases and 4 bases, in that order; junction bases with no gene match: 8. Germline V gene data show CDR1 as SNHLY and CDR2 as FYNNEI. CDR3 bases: TGTGCCTGGACGGACAGGGGGGAGTACAATGAGCAGTTCTTC. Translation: CAWTDRGEYNEQFF.

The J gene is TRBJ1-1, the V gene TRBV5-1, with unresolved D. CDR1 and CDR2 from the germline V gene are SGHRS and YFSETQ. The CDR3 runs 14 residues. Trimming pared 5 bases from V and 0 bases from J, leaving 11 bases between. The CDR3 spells CASSISGLNTEAFF. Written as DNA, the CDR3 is TGCGCCAGCAGTATTTCAGGCTTGAACACTGAAGCTTTCTTT.

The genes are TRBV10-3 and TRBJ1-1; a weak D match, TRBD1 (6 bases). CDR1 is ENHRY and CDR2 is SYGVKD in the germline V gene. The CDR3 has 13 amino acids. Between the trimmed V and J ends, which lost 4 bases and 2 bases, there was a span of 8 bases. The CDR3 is CAISGQENTEAFF. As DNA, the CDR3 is TGTGCCATCAGTGGACAGGAAAACACTGAAGCTTTCTTT.

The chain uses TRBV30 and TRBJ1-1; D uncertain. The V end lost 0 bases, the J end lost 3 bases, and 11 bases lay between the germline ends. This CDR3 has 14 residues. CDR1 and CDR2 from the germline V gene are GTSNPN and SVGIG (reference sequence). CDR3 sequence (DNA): TGTGCCTGGAGTGTGAGGGTCGGGGACACTGAAGCTTTCTTT. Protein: CAWSVRVGDTEAFF.

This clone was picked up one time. The CDR3 loop is CAISGGQGGNQPQHF. In DNA form, the CDR3 reads TGTGCCATCAGTGGCGGACAGGGGGGCAATCAGCCCCAGCATTTT. The chain has TRBV10-3 and TRBJ1-5; 10 nucleotides align to TRBD1. CDR3 size: 15 residues. The germline V gene has CDR1 ENHRY and CDR2 SYGVKD. The V segment lost 4 bases and the J segment 2 bases; nucleotides outside the gene matches: 2.

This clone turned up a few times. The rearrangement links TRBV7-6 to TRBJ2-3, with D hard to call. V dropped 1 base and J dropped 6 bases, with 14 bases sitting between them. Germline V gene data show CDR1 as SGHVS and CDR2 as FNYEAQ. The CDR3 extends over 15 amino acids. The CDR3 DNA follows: TGTGCCAGCAGCTTAGTGATTAGATCTTCCGATACGCAGTATTTT. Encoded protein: CASSLVIRSSDTQYF.

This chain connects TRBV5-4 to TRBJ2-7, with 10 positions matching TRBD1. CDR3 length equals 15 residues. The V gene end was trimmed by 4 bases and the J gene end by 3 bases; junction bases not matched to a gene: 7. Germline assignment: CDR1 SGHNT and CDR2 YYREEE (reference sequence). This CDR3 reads CASSRGGDRGYEQYF. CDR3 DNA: TGTGCCAGCAGCCGAGGTGGGGACAGGGGCTACGAGCAGTACTTC.

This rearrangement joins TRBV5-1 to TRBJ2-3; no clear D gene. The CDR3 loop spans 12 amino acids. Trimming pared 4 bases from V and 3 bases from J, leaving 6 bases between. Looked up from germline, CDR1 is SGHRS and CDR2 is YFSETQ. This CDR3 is CASSTRTDTQYF. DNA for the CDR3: TGCGCCAGCAGCACTCGGACAGATACGCAGTATTTT.

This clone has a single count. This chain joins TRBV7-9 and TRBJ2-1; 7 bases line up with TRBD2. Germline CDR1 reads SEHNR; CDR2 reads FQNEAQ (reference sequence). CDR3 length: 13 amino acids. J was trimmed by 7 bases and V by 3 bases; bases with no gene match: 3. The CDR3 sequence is CASSFRGENEQFF. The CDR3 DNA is TGTGCCAGCAGCTTCCGGGGGGAAAATGAGCAGTTCTTC.

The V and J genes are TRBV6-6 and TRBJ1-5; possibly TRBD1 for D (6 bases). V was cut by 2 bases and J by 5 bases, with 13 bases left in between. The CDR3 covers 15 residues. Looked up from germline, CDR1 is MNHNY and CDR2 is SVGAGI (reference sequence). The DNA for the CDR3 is TGTGCCAGCAGTTACGGCGGCAGGGGAGATCAGCCCCAGCATTTT. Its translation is CASSYGGRGDQPQHF.

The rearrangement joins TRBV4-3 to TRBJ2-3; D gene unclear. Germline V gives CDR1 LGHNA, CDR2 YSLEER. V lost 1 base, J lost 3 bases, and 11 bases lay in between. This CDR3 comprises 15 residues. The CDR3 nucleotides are TGCGCCAGCAGCCAAGGGAGTTTTTCTACAGATACGCAGTATTTT. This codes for CASSQGSFSTDTQYF.

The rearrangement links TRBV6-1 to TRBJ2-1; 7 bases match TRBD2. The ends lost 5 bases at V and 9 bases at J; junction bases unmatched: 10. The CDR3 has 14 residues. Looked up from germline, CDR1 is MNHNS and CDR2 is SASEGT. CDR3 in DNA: TGTGCCAGCAGTCTACTTACTAGCGTCCCTGAGCAGTTCTTC. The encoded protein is CASSLLTSVPEQFF.

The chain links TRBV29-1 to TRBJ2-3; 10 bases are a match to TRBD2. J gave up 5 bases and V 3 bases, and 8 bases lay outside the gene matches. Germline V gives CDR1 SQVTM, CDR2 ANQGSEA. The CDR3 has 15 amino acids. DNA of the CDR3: TGCAGCGTTGAGGGCCTAGCGGGAGTAGTAGATACGCAGTATTTT. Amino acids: CSVEGLAGVVDTQYF.

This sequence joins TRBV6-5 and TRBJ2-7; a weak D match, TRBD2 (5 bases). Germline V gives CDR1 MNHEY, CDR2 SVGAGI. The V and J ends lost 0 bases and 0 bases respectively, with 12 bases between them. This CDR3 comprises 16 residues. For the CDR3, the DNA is TGTGCCAGCAGTTACTCCCTCCTAGGGAGCTCCTACGAGCAGTACTTC. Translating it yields CASSYSLLGSSYEQYF.